This TCR beta chain was captured by sequencing in a study of blood T cell repertoires in COVID-19. Study-level background: Specimens from acute and convalescent COVID-19 originated in the United States, Italy and Spain. PBMCs, B-cell-depleted T cells, or T cells were the source of the cDNA or gDNA that made up the material.

As handled by the study authors: Amplification of reference gene primers was used by the study to estimate nucleated cell counts. Profiling relied on immunoSEQ multiplex PCR, and the TCRdb table lists in-frame clones only, not all of them. V and J calls and clone size are as listed in that table; D and trimming were resolved from the DNA. Among under 200,000 clones listed, roughly nine tenths were seen once. All enrollees were about 18 to 89 years old and from approximately 25 US areas. V shed 5 bases and J shed 3 bases, with 11 bases lying between them. CDR1 is SGHNT and CDR2 is YENEEA in the germline V gene. CDR3 length equals 13 residues.

Sample: PBMCs or T cells enriched from blood (not recorded which). V is TRBV11-3 and J is TRBJ2-7, with a tentative D call TRBD2 (7 bases). This TCR was recovered from a woman aged 40 to 50 in a cohort exposed to, infected with or recovered from COVID-19 (not recorded which). The CDR3 loop reads CASSRGANYEQYF. DNA of the CDR3: TGTGCCAGCAGCCGGGGGGCTAACTACGAGCAGTACTTC.